This TCR beta chain originates from a study of T cells after yellow fever vaccination. Findings and limits, study-wide: Post-booster repertoires contained most primary-vaccination clones again (96% CD4, around 88% CD8).

This clonotype has at least ten counts. Its antigen is unknown. The CDR3 loop spans 14 amino acids. Germline CDR1 and CDR2: DFQATT and SNEGSKA (reference sequence). With 2 bases clipped from V and 4 bases from J, the junction kept 4 bases outside the gene matches. Making TCR cDNA involved 5'RACE template switching, which added UMIs and a universal primer site. TCRdb analysed the 5' RACE reads with MiXCR anew, one entry per CDR3 protein. The table shows about 160,000 distinct CDR3 sequences, with approximately 6.8% occurring only once. The chain uses TRBV20-1 and TRBJ2-3; 9 nucleotides match TRBD1. This receptor was obtained from a man in his late teens or twenties who received the YFV17D yellow fever vaccine. Specimen: CD4+ T cells sorted from PBMCs, collected about 5 days after the first yellow fever vaccination. CDR3: CSARPRTGADTQYF. CDR3 sequence (DNA): TGCAGTGCTAGACCCAGGACAGGGGCAGATACGCAGTATTTT.